This TCR beta chain was recovered during a study of T cell repertoires in cytomegalovirus infection. Study overall: Based on public TCR beta signatures, there were indications of CMV infection and of a matching HLA type.

This clonotype was recorded many times. Its antigen is undetermined. The CDR3 runs to 16 residues. Germline loops: CDR1 SEHNR, CDR2 FQNEAQ (reference sequence). Trimming took 6 bases from V and 8 from J, leaving 20 bases between them. Study-level points and caveats: Clonotype analysis showed dominance of the ex vivo response by HLA-C-restricted CMV-specific TCR beta clonotypes. Cumulated frequencies of public TCR beta families served to identify carriers of CMV plus the relevant HLA.

TCRdb recomputed calls from the reads with MiXCR, one row per CDR3 protein. This sample has approximately 100,000 distinct CDR3 sequences, with about 25% found just once. The TCR originated in a human donor in good health (CMV status not recorded). Some clones in this sample may be carry-over from other donors' samples. The sample taken for sequencing was CD8+ T cells from PBMCs. The V and J genes are TRBV7-9 and TRBJ1-6; D gene unclear. The CDR3 DNA reads as TGTGCCAGCAGTTCGACCCGGGATCGGGCAGATTCACCCCTCCACTTT. Residues: CASSSTRDRADSPLHF.